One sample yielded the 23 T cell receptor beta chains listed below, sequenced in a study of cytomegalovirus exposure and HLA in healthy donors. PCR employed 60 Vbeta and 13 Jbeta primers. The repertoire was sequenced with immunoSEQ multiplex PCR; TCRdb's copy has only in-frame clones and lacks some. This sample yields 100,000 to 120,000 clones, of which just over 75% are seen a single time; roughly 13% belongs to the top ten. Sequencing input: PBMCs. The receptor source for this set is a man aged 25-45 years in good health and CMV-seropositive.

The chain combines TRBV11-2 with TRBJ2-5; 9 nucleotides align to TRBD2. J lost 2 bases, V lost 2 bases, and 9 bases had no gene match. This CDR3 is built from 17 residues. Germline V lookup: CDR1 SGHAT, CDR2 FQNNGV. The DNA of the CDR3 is TGTGCCAGCAGCTTATCCCTCCGGGCGGGGGGGCAAGAGACCCAGTACTTC. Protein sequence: CASSLSLRAGGQETQYF.

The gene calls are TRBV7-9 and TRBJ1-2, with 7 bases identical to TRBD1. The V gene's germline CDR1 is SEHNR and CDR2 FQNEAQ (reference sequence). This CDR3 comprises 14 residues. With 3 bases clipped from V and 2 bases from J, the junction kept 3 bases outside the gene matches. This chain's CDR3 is CASSFGQANYGYTF. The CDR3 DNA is TGTGCCAGCAGCTTCGGACAGGCAAACTATGGCTACACCTTC.

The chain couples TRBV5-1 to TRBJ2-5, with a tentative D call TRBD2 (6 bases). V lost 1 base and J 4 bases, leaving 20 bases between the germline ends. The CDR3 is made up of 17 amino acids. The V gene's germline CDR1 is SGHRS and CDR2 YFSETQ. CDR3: CASSLTLAEKTRETQYF. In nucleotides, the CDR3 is TGCGCCAGCAGCTTGACGTTAGCGGAGAAAACTAGAGAGACCCAGTACTTC. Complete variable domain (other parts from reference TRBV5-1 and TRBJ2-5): KAGVTQTPRYLIKTRGQQVTLSCSPISGHRSVSWYQQTPGQGLQFLFEYFSETQRNKGNFPGRFSGRQFSNSRSEMNVSTLELGDSALYLCASSLTLAEKTRETQYFGPGTRLLVL.

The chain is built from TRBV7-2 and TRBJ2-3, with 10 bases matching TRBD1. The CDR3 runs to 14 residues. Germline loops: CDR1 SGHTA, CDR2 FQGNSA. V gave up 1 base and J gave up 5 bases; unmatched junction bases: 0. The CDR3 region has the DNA TGTGCCAGCAGCTTAGGGACAGGGGGAGATACGCAGTATTTT. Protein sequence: CASSLGTGGDTQYF.

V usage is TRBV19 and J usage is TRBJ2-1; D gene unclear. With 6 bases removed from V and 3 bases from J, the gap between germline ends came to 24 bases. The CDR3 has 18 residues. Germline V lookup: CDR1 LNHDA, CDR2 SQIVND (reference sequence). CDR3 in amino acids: CASRTTPTRVPNYNEQFF. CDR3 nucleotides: TGTGCCAGTAGAACTACCCCCACTCGAGTCCCAAACTACAATGAGCAGTTCTTC.

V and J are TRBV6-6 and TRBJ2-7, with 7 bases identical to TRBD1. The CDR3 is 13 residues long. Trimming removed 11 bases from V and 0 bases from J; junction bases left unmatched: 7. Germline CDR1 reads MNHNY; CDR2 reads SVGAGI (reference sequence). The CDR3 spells CAGSRDSSYEQYF. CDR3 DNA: TGTGCCGGCTCCCGGGACAGCTCCTACGAGCAGTACTTC.

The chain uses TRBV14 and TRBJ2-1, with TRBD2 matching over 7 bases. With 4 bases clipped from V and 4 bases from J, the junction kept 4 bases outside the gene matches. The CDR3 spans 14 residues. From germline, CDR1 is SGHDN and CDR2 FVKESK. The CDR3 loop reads CASSRGGFYNEQFF. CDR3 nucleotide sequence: TGTGCCAGCAGCCGGGGGGGGTTTTACAATGAGCAGTTCTTC.

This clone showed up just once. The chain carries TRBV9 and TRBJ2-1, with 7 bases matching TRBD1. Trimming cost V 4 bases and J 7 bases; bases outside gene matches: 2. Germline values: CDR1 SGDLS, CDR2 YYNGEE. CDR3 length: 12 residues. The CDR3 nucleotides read TGTGCCAGCAGCCTGACAGGGAATGAGCAGTTCTTC. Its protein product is CASSLTGNEQFF.

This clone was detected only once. The CDR3 sequence: CAWTSVGALETQYF. The CDR3 coding sequence is TGTGCCTGGACCTCGGTGGGGGCCCTAGAGACCCAGTACTTC. This chain connects TRBV30 to TRBJ2-5; D perhaps matches TRBD1 (6 bases). V gave up 4 bases and J gave up 4 bases, with 16 bases separating them. Germline V gene lookup returns CDR1 GTSNPN and CDR2 SVGIG (reference sequence). CDR3 length: 14 residues.

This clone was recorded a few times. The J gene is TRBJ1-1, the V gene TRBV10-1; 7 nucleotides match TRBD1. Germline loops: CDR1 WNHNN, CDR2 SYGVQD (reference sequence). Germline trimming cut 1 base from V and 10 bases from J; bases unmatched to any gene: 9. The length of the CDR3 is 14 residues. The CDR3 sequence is CASSELDRRIGAFF. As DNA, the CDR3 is TGCGCCAGCAGTGAGTTGGACAGGAGGATTGGAGCTTTCTTT.

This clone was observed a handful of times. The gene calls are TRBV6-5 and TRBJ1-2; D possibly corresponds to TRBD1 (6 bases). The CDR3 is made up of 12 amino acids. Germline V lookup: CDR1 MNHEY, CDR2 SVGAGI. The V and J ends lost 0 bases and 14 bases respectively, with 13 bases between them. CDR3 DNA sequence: TGTGCCAGCAGTTACTCGGGACACCTGCAGACCTTC. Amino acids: CASSYSGHLQTF.

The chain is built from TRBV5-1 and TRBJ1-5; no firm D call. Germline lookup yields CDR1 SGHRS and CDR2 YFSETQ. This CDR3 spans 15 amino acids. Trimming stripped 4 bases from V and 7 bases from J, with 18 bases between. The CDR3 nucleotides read TGCGCCAGCAGCCGGTCGGGGTGGGGTGAACAGCCCCAGCATTTT. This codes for CASSRSGWGEQPQHF.

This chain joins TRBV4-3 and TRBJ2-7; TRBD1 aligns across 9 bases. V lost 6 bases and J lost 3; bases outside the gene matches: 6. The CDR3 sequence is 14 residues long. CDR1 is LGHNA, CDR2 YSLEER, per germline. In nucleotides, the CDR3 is TGCGCCAGCAGTCCGGGACAGGGCTTCTACGAGCAGTACTTC. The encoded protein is CASSPGQGFYEQYF.

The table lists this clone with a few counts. The CDR3 loop is CASSQVYLKDRVNYGYTF. The DNA for the CDR3 is TGCGCCAGCAGCCAAGTATACCTTAAGGACAGGGTAAACTATGGCTACACCTTC. This chain uses TRBV4-3 with TRBJ1-2; TRBD1 matches at 8 bases. This CDR3 contains 18 residues. Germline CDR1 and CDR2: LGHNA and YSLEER. Trimming cost V 1 base and J 2 bases; bases outside gene matches: 12.

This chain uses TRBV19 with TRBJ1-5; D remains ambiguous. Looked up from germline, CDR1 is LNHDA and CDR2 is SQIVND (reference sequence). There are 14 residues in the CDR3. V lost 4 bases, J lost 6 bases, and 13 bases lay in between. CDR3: CASSTPTPGQPQHF. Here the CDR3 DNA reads TGTGCCAGTAGTACCCCCACGCCGGGTCAGCCCCAGCATTTT.

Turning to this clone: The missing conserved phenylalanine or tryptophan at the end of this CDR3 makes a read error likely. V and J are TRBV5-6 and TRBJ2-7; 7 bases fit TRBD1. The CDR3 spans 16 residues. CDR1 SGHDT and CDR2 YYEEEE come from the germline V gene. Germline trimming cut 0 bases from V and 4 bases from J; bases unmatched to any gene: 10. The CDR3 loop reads CASSLGFGTATYEQYL. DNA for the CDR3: TGTGCCAGCAGCTTGGGATTTGGGACAGCCACGTACGAGCAGTACCTC.

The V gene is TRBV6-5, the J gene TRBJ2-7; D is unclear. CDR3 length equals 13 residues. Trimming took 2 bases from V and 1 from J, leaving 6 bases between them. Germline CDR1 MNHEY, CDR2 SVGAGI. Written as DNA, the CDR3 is TGTGCCAGCAGTTACCCAAATTCCTACGAGCAGTACTTC. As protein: CASSYPNSYEQYF.

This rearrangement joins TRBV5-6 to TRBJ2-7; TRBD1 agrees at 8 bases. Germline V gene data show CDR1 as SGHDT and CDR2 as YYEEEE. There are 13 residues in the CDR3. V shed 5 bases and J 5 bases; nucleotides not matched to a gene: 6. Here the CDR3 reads CASRRRQGHEQYF. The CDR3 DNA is TGTGCCAGCAGGAGAAGACAGGGGCACGAGCAGTACTTC.

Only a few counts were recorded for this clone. The CDR3 spells CAWSGLIAKNIQYF. The DNA for the CDR3 is TGTGCCTGGAGTGGACTGATAGCCAAAAACATTCAGTACTTC. The gene calls are TRBV30 and TRBJ2-4; no definite D call. The germline V gene has CDR1 GTSNPN and CDR2 SVGIG (reference sequence). Trimming pared 1 base from V and 0 bases from J, leaving 7 bases between. CDR3 length equals 14 residues.

This CDR3 is CASSVYILAYYNEQFF. The CDR3 DNA sequence: TGTGCCAGCAGCGTTTACATACTAGCATACTACAATGAGCAGTTCTTC. This rearrangement joins TRBV7-9 to TRBJ2-1, with D tentatively TRBD2 (6 bases). CDR3 length equals 16 residues. Germline values: CDR1 SEHNR, CDR2 FQNEAQ (reference sequence). V was pared by 5 bases and J by 3 bases, with 17 bases between.

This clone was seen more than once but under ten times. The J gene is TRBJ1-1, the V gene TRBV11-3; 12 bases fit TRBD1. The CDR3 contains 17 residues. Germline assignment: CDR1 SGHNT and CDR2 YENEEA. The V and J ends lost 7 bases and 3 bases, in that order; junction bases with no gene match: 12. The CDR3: CASTLRWDRGHHTEAFF. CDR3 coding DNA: TGTGCCAGCACGCTGCGTTGGGACAGGGGGCATCACACTGAAGCTTTCTTT. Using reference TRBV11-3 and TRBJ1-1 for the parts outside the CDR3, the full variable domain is EAGVVQSPRYKIIEKKQPVAFWCNPISGHNTLYWYLQNLGQGPELLIRYENEEAVDDSQLPKDRFSAERLKGVDSTLKIQPAELGDSAVYLCASTLRWDRGHHTEAFFGQGTRLTVV.

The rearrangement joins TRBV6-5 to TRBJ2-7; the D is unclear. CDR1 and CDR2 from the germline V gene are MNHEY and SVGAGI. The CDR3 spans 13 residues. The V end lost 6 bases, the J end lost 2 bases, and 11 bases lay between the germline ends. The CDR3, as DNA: TGTGCCAGCAGACCACGACACACCTACGAGCAGTACTTC. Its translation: CASRPRHTYEQYF.

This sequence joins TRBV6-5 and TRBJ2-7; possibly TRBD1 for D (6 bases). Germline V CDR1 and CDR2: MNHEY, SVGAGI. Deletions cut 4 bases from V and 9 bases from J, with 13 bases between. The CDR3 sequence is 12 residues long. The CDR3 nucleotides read TGTGCCAGCAGTTCCCTGGGACAACGGCAGTACTTC. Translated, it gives CASSSLGQRQYF.